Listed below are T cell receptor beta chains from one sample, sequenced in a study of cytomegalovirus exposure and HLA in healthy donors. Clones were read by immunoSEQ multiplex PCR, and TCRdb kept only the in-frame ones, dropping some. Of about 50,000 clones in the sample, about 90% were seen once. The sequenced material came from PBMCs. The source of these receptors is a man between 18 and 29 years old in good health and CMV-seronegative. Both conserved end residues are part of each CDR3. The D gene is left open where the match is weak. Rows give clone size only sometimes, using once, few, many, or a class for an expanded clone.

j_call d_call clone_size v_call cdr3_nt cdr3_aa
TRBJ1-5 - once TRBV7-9 TGTGCCAGCAGCTTAGCAGGGGATCGCAATCAGCCCCAGCATTTT CASSLAGDRNQPQHF
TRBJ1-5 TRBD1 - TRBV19 TGTGCCAGTAGTTCGACAGGGGCGGTTCAGCCCCAGCATTTT CASSSTGAVQPQHF
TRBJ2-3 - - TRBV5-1 TGCGCCAGCAGCTTGGGAACAGGGTTTGGCACAGATACGCAGTATTTT CASSLGTGFGTDTQYF
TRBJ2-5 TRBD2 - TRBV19 TGTGCCAGTAGTATCGGAGGACTAGCGGGAAGCGGTGAAGAGACCCAGTACTTC CASSIGGLAGSGEETQYF
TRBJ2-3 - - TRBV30 TGTGCCTGGAACGTCGCGACAGATACGCAGTATTTT CAWNVATDTQYF
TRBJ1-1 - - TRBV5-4 TGTGCCAGCAGCTTGGGAGGGATGAACACTGAAGCTTTCTTT CASSLGGMNTEAFF
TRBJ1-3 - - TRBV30 TGTGCCTGGAGTTCGTGGGGGGGCTCTGGAAACACCATATATTTT CAWSSWGGSGNTIYF
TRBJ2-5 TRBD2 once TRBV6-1 TGTGCCAGCAGTGAATTTGGCGGGAGGGCTGTCGGAGGGGCCCAGTACTTC CASSEFGGRAVGGAQYF
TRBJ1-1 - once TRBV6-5 TGTGCCAGCAGTAGGCCAGGCACGAACACTGAAGCTTTCTTT CASSRPGTNTEAFF
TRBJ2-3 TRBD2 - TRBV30 TGTGCCTGGAGTGTCGTTGCGGGAGGGCGAGGTACGCAGTATTTT CAWSVVAGGRGTQYF
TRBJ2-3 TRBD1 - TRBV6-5 TGTGCCAGCAGTCCCACGAGGGGGCGCGCAGATACGCAGTATTTT CASSPTRGRADTQYF
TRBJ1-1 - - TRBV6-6 TGTGCCAGCAGTTGGCAGGGGACCTGGGCTGAAGCTTTCTTT CASSWQGTWAEAFF
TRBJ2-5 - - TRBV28 TGTGCCAGCAGGTTTTCGGGTCTCGACCAAGAGACCCAGTACTTC CASRFSGLDQETQYF
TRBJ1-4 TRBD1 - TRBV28 TGTGCCAGCAGTCTCACAGGGGGTGGCGAAAAACTGTTTTTT CASSLTGGGEKLFF
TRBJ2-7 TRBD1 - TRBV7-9 TGTGCCAGCACCGGGACAGGGGGCGCGGGGGAGCAGTACTTC CASTGTGGAGEQYF
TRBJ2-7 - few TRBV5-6 TGTGCCAGCAGCTTTCGGGGGACTTCTGACGAGCAGTACTTC CASSFRGTSDEQYF
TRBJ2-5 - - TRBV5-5 TGTGCCAGCCAGCTTGGAGCGGCCGAAGAGACCCAGTACTTC CASQLGAAEETQYF
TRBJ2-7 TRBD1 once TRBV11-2 TGTGCCAGCAGCTTACGACAGGGGGGGCTCTACGAGCAGTACTTC CASSLRQGGLYEQYF
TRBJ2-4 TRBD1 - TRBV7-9 TGTGCCAGCAGTACAACAGGGGGACCTTACAAAAACATTCAGTACTTC CASSTTGGPYKNIQYF
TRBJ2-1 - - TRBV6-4 TGTGCCAGCTTCCGACGAGAGGGGAGGCCGGGTTGCAATGAGCAGTTCTTC CASFRREGRPGCNEQFF
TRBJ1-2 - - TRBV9 TGTGCCAGCAGCGTAGTAGAAGGTTCGGGTGGCTACACCTTC CASSVVEGSGGYTF
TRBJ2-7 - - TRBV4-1 TGCGCCAGCACCCCCTCCCGGGGCTCCTACGAGCAGTACTTC CASTPSRGSYEQYF
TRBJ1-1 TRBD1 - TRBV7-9 TGTGCCAGCAGCCACACGGACAGGGGAATACTGAACACTGAAGCTTTCTTT CASSHTDRGILNTEAFF